The subject of this entry is one T cell receptor (beta chain). The authors' processing: Amplification with reference gene primers provided the estimates of nucleated cell counts. The method was immunoSEQ multiplex PCR; TCRdb's version includes in-frame clones alone and lacks a portion of them. For V, J and clone size, that table is used; D and trimming come from the DNA. This sample has approximately 330,000 clones, with over 80% found just once. This entry belongs to a study of blood T cell repertoires in COVID-19. Study background: Samples taken during acute and convalescent COVID-19 were collected in the United States, Italy and Spain. T cells, B-cell-depleted T cells, or PBMCs provided the cDNA or gDNA that served as material.

V lost 0 bases and J 8 bases, leaving 13 bases between the germline ends. The CDR3 is 14 amino acids. Germline loops: CDR1 MRHNA, CDR2 SNTAGT. This chain connects TRBV6-4 to TRBJ1-2; D perhaps matches TRBD1 (5 bases). The clonotype comes from a man between 25 and 39 years old with COVID-19, enrolled during active disease. Sequencing was carried out using peripheral blood. The CDR3 DNA sequence: TGTGCCAGCAGTGACTCAGGAGACAGCAAAGGCTACACCTTC. This gives the protein CASSDSGDSKGYTF.